The 12 T cell receptor beta chains below all came from one sample that was sequenced in a study of identical twins. TCRdb passed the 5' RACE reads through MiXCR, listing each CDR3 protein once. The sample lists more than 1.5 million distinct CDR3 sequences; less than 35% were seen once. Sequencing used cord blood. These TCRs come from a newborn girl in good health.

This clonotype was seen a handful of times. The J gene is TRBJ2-1, the V gene TRBV6-2 or TRBV6-3; 14 bases are shared with TRBD2. The CDR3 loop spans 15 amino acids. The V gene's germline CDR1 is MNHEY and CDR2 SVGEGT. J lost 10 bases, V lost 4 bases, and 6 bases had no gene match. The CDR3 DNA reads as TGTGCCAGCAGTTCCAGGACTAGCGGGAGGCCGGAGCAGTTCTTC. Translating it yields CASSSRTSGRPEQFF.

This rearrangement joins TRBV29-1 to TRBJ2-5; D is perhaps TRBD1 (5 bases). Germline V CDR1 and CDR2: SQVTM, ANQGSEA. V was pared by 5 bases and J by 11 bases, with 21 bases between. This CDR3 has 13 amino acids. The CDR3 DNA follows: TGCAGCGTTTCCCCCCGCGACAGACTGCAGCAGTACTTC. Amino acids: CSVSPRDRLQQYF.

To note about this clonotype: This clone may be a read error of a much larger clone one base away. J is TRBJ2-4 and V is TRBV29-1; the D call may be TRBD1 or TRBD2 (6 bases each). TRBJ2-7 matches the DNA end more closely, so the J call is doubtful. This CDR3 spans 14 amino acids. The germline V gene has CDR1 SQVTM and CDR2 ANQGSEA. DNA for the CDR3: TGCAGCGTCGGCCTAGGGGGACTCAACTGCGAGCAGTACTTC. This gives the protein CSVGLGGLNCEQYF.

This chain links TRBV27 with TRBJ2-1; tentative D call: TRBD1 (6 bases). Trimming removed 3 bases from V and 0 bases from J, with 9 bases in between. The CDR3 runs 15 residues. Germline CDR1 is MNHEY and CDR2 is SMNVEV (reference sequence). CDR3 amino acids: CASSFGTTSYNEQFF. The DNA of the CDR3 is TGTGCCAGCAGTTTCGGGACAACCTCCTACAATGAGCAGTTCTTC.

In its sample, this clonotype was seen a few times. The chain joins TRBV7-2 to TRBJ2-3, with 7 positions matching TRBD1. The V segment lost 1 base and the J segment 2 bases; nucleotides outside the gene matches: 6. This CDR3 is built from 16 residues. CDR1 is SGHTA, CDR2 FQGNSA, per germline. CDR3 DNA: TGTGCCAGCAGCTTAGTCGCGACAGGGTACACAGATACGCAGTATTTT. Translation: CASSLVATGYTDTQYF.

The chain employs TRBV6-1 and TRBJ1-1, with D possibly matching TRBD1 (6 bases). V gave up 11 bases and J gave up 5 bases, with 24 bases separating them. In germline, CDR1 is MNHNS, CDR2 SASEGT. CDR3 length: 15 residues. CDR3 nucleotides: TGTGCCCGGTTATCCCCACAGGGCTTCCCGACTGAAGCTTTCTTT. The encoded protein is CARLSPQGFPTEAFF.

The chain recombines TRBV2 with TRBJ1-1, with 8 bases lining up with TRBD1. The germline gives CDR1 SNHLY, CDR2 FYNNEI. The CDR3 spans 15 residues. V was clipped by 6 bases and J by 3 bases; unmatched bases: 9. The CDR3 reads CASSSRQGTDTEAFF. CDR3 bases: TGTGCCAGCAGCTCACGACAGGGGACGGACACTGAAGCTTTCTTT.

The rearrangement uses TRBV20-1 and TRBJ2-1; 10 positions match TRBD2. Germline CDR1 is DFQATT and CDR2 is SNEGSKA (reference sequence). There are 16 residues in the CDR3. V trimming: 0 bases; J trimming: 6 bases; junction bases outside the gene matches: 8. The chain's CDR3 is CSARDPLAGRLNEQFF. CDR3 nucleotides: TGCAGTGCTAGAGATCCACTAGCGGGGCGACTCAATGAGCAGTTCTTC.

In regard to this clonotype: One end of the junction does not line up with germline, which may come from a read error. J is TRBJ1-2 and V is TRBV5-6, with D possibly being TRBD1 (6 bases). The CDR3 extends over 13 amino acids. Germline assignment: CDR1 SGHDT and CDR2 YYEEEE. The CDR3: CVSRTGHGYGYTF. CDR3 nucleotide sequence: TGTGTCAGCAGGACGGGACATGGCTATGGCTACACCTTC.

This chain joins TRBV20-1 and TRBJ2-4; no reliable D call. Germline V gene sequence: CDR1 DFQATT, CDR2 SNEGSKA (reference sequence). Trimming shortened V by 1 base and J by 0 bases, and 7 bases separated the two germline ends. This CDR3 is 14 amino acids long. In DNA, the CDR3 is TGCAGTGCTAGAGGGCCGGGAGCCAAAAACATTCAGTACTTC. This codes for CSARGPGAKNIQYF.

This clonotype was counted a few times. The chain employs TRBV11-3 and TRBJ2-3; possibly TRBD1 for D (5 bases). Per the germline V gene, CDR1 is SGHNT and CDR2 is YENEEA. Between the trimmed V and J ends, which lost 1 base and 0 bases, there was a span of 14 bases. The CDR3 is 17 residues long. CDR3 in DNA: TGTGCCAGCAGCTTAGGCTCTGGGGCAGGGAGCACAGATACGCAGTATTTT. Translated: CASSLGSGAGSTDTQYF.

The V gene is TRBV10-3, the J gene TRBJ1-6; no clear D. CDR1 ENHRY and CDR2 SYGVKD come from the germline V gene. Between the trimmed V and J ends, which lost 3 bases and 5 bases, there was a span of 14 bases. The CDR3 spans 16 residues. The CDR3 DNA follows: TGTGCCATCAGTGAAATGATTCAAAAAAATAATTCACCCCTCCACTTT. Its translation is CAISEMIQKNNSPLHF.